This is a list of T cell receptor beta chains from one sample in a study of cytomegalovirus exposure and HLA in healthy donors. Repertoires were generated with immunoSEQ multiplex PCR, while TCRdb's copy carries only in-frame clones and drops some. The sample has around 70,000 clones, 60% to 85% seen once. Sequencing was performed on PBMCs. The receptors originated from a man between 65 and 80 years old in good health and CMV-seronegative. Both conserved end residues are part of each CDR3. Fields, in order: CDR3 protein, CDR3 DNA, J gene, clone size, D gene, V gene. A D gene is named only where the DNA matches it firmly. Clone size is not always given. Where it is, it says once, few, many or a class for expanded clones.

CASSSQRRDSGANVLTF,TGCGCCAGCAGCTCACAACGGCGGGACTCTGGGGCCAACGTCCTGACTTTC,TRBJ2-6,few,-,TRBV4-3
CASSMWQGKGEQYF,TGTGCCAGTAGTATGTGGCAGGGCAAGGGGGAGCAGTACTTC,TRBJ2-7,-,-,TRBV19
CASSYLRQGWGPEQFF,TGTGCCAGCAGTTACCTTCGACAGGGGTGGGGACCTGAGCAGTTCTTC,TRBJ2-1,-,TRBD1,TRBV28
CASSLDRGDSPLHF,TGTGCCAGCAGCTTGGACAGGGGAGATTCACCCCTCCACTTT,TRBJ1-6,few,TRBD1,TRBV5-4
CASRLTGTGGYEQYF,TGTGCCAGCAGGCTTACCGGGACAGGGGGATACGAGCAGTACTTC,TRBJ2-7,-,TRBD1,TRBV6-5
CASSLLAGSRTDTQYF,TGCGCCAGCAGTCTCCTGGCGGGATCGCGCACAGATACGCAGTATTTT,TRBJ2-3,-,-,TRBV5-1
CASSLGGYPDEQFF,TGTGCCAGCAGCCTAGGAGGGTATCCGGATGAGCAGTTCTTC,TRBJ2-1,-,-,TRBV6-5
CASSAQSSGNTIYF,TGTGCCAGCAGCGCACAAAGCTCTGGAAACACCATATATTTT,TRBJ1-3,-,-,TRBV9
CASSPIDRGRETQYF,TGTGCCAGCAGCCCGATTGACAGGGGTAGAGAGACCCAGTACTTC,TRBJ2-5,-,TRBD1,TRBV14
CASIRISGSYEQYF,TGTGCCAGCATCCGAATATCAGGTTCCTACGAGCAGTACTTC,TRBJ2-7,-,-,TRBV6-5
CASSWDRATGELFF,TGTGCCAGCAGCTGGGACAGGGCCACCGGGGAGCTGTTTTTT,TRBJ2-2,-,TRBD1,TRBV7-8
CAIKGAFSTDTQYF,TGTGCCATCAAGGGGGCGTTTAGCACAGATACGCAGTATTTT,TRBJ2-3,once,TRBD1,TRBV10-3
CASSPSGGQGSYERYF,TGCGCCAGCAGCCCCTCCGGTGGACAGGGGTCCTACGAGCGGTACTTC,TRBJ2-7,-,TRBD1,TRBV4-3
CASSQGTRLGYEQYF,TGCGCCAGCAGCCAAGGGACACGCCTCGGTTACGAGCAGTACTTC,TRBJ2-7,-,-,TRBV4-1
CASSQLAGGQGTQYF,TGTGCCAGCAGCCAACTAGCGGGGGGGCAAGGTACGCAGTATTTT,TRBJ2-3,-,TRBD2,TRBV7-2
CASSRQTRGETQYF,TGCGCCAGCAGCCGACAGACCCGCGGAGAGACCCAGTACTTC,TRBJ2-5,-,-,TRBV4-3
CSSSQGQGGNSPLHF,TGTTCCAGCAGCCAGGGACAGGGCGGAAATTCACCCCTCCACTTT,TRBJ1-6,-,TRBD1,TRBV7-9
CASRDRGPNTGELFF,TGTGCCAGTCGGGACAGGGGCCCCAACACCGGGGAGCTGTTTTTT,TRBJ2-2,-,TRBD1,TRBV2
CASSIRHLNYGYTF,TGTGCCAGTAGTATCAGACATTTAAACTATGGCTACACCTTC,TRBJ1-2,-,-,TRBV19
CASTTGRQETQYF,TGTGCCAGTACCACAGGGCGCCAAGAGACCCAGTACTTC,TRBJ2-5,-,-,TRBV19
CASSQDPQKKNQPQHF,TGCGCCAGCAGCCAAGATCCGCAGAAAAAGAATCAGCCCCAGCATTTT,TRBJ1-5,few,-,TRBV4-1
CASSIGGAEAFF,TGTGCCAGTAGTATAGGGGGGGCTGAAGCTTTCTTT,TRBJ1-1,few,-,TRBV19
CASSLGGGLIADTQYF,TGCGCCAGCAGCTTGGGGGGGGGCCTTATCGCAGATACGCAGTATTTT,TRBJ2-3,-,-,TRBV5-1
CASTGRGGDTGELFF,TGTGCCAGCACCGGAAGGGGAGGTGACACCGGGGAGCTGTTTTTT,TRBJ2-2,once,-,TRBV2
CASSLAGTGVRNYNEQFF,TGTGCCAGCAGCTTGGCAGGGACAGGGGTCAGAAACTACAATGAGCAGTTCTTC,TRBJ2-1,-,TRBD1,TRBV5-6
CASSQDWGREAFF,TGCGCCAGCAGCCAAGATTGGGGACGGGAGGCTTTCTTT,TRBJ1-1,-,-,TRBV4-3
CASNPRQGASYEQYF,TGTGCCAGCAACCCTAGACAGGGGGCGTCCTACGAGCAGTACTTC,TRBJ2-7,once,TRBD1,TRBV2
CASSSGLAVNTGELFF,TGTGCCAGCAGTTCGGGACTAGCGGTAAACACCGGGGAGCTGTTTTTT,TRBJ2-2,once,TRBD2,TRBV27
CASSSPSGGITQYF,TGTGCCAGCAGTTCCCCCTCTGGAGGGATTACGCAGTATTTT,TRBJ2-3,-,-,TRBV28
CASSHEGGQGDNQPQHF,TGTGCCAGTAGTCACGAAGGCGGACAGGGCGACAATCAGCCCCAGCATTTT,TRBJ1-5,-,TRBD1,TRBV19
CASSQDTTGTYGYTF,TGCGCCAGCAGCCAAGATACCACAGGGACCTATGGCTACACCTTC,TRBJ1-2,few,-,TRBV4-1